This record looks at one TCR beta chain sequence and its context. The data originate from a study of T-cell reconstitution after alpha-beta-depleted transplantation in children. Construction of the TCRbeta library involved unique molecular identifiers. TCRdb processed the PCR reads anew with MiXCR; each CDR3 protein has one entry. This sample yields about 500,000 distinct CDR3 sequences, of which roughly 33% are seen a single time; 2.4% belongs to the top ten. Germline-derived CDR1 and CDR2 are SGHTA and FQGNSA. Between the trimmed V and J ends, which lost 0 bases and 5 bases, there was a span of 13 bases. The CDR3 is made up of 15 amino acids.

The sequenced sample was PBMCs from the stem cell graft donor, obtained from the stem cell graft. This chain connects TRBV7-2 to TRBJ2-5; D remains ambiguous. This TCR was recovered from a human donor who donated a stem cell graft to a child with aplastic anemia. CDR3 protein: CASSLAASAVETQYF. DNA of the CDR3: TGTGCCAGCAGCTTAGCGGCGAGTGCGGTGGAGACCCAGTACTTC.